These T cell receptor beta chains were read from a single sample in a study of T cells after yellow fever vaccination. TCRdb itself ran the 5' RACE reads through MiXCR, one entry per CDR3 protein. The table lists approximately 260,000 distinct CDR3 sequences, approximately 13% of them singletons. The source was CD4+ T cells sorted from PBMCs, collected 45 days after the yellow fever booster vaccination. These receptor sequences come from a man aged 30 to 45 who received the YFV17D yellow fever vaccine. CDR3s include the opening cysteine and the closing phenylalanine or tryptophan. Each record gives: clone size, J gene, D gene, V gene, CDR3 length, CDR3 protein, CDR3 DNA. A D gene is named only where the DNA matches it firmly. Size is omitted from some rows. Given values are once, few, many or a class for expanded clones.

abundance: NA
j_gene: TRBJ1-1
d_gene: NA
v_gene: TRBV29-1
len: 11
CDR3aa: CRVEWVAEAFF
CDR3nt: TGCAGAGTTGAATGGGTAGCTGAAGCTTTCTTT

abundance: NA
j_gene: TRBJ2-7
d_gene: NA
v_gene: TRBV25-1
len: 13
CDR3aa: CASSLGTASEQYF
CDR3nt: TGTGCCAGCAGTCTCGGGACTGCTAGCGAGCAGTACTTC

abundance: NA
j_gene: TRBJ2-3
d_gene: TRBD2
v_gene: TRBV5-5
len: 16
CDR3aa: CASSPGLAGVGDTQYF
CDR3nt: TGTGCCAGCAGCCCAGGACTAGCGGGAGTAGGAGATACGCAGTATTTT

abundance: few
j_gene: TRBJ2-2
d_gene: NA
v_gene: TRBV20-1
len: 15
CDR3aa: CSALTAGSNTGELFF
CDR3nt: TGCAGTGCTTTGACAGCGGGTTCGAACACCGGGGAGCTGTTTTTT

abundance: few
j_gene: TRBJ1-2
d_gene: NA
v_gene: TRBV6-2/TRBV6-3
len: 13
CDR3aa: CASSLRPNYGYTF
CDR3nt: TGTGCCAGCAGTTTACGGCCTAACTATGGCTACACCTTC

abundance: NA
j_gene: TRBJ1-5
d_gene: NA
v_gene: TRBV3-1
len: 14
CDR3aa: CASSLRESNQPQHF
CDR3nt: TGTGCCAGCAGCCTTCGGGAGAGCAATCAGCCCCAGCATTTT

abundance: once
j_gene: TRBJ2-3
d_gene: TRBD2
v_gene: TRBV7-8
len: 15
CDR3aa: CASSWDYSRTDTQYF
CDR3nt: TGTGCCAGCAGCTGGGACTACTCTCGCACAGATACGCAGTATTTT

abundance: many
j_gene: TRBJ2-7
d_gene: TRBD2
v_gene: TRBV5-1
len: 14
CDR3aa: CASTLLAGPYEQYF
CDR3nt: TGCGCCAGCACCCTACTAGCGGGCCCCTACGAGCAGTACTTC

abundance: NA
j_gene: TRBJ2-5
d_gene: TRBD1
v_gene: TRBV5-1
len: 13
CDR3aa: CASSFNRGETQYF
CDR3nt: TGCGCCAGCAGCTTTAACAGGGGAGAGACCCAGTACTTC

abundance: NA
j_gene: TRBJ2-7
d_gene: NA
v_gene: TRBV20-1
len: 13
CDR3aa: CSAPPVGSYEQYF
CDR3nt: TGCAGTGCCCCCCCAGTCGGCTCCTACGAGCAGTACTTC

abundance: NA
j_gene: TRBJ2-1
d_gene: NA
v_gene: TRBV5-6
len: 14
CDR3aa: CASSLVDSDNEQFF
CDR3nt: TGTGCCAGCAGCTTAGTGGACAGCGACAATGAGCAGTTCTTC

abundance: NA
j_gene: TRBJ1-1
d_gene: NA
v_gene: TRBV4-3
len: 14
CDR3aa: CASSQEKGWTEAFF
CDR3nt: TGCGCCAGCAGCCAAGAAAAGGGGTGGACTGAAGCTTTCTTT

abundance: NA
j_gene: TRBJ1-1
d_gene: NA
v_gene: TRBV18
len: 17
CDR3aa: CASSPPNTGNMNTEAFF
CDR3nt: TGTGCCAGCTCACCACCGAATACAGGAAACATGAACACTGAAGCTTTCTTT

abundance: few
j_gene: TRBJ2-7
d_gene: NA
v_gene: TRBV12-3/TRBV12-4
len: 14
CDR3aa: CASSQGPRVYEQYF
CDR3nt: TGTGCCAGCAGTCAGGGCCCTCGGGTCTACGAGCAGTACTTC

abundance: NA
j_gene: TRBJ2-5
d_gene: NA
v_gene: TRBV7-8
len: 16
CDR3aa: CASSLRRVRLTETQYF
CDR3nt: TGTGCCAGCAGCTTACGTAGGGTGAGACTGACAGAGACCCAGTACTTC

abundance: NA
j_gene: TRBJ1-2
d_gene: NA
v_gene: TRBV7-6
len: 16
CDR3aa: CASSLGGQGRNYGYTF
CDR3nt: TGTGCCAGCAGCTTAGGGGGCCAGGGTCGTAACTATGGCTACACCTTC

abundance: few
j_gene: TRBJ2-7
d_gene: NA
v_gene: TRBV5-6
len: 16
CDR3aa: CASSLSAGSQYYEQYF
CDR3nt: TGTGCCAGCAGCTTGTCCGCAGGGAGCCAATACTACGAGCAGTACTTC

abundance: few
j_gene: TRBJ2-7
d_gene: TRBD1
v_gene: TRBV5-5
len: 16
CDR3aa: CASSLVPGQGSYEQYF
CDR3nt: TGTGCCAGCAGCTTGGTGCCGGGACAGGGGAGCTACGAGCAGTACTTC

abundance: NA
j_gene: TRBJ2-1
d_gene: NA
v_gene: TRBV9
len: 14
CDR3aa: CASSVGDKGNEQFF
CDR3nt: TGTGCCAGCAGCGTAGGGGACAAAGGAAATGAGCAGTTCTTC

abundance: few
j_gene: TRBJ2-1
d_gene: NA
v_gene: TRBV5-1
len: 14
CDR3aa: CASSGRVEYNEQFF
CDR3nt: TGCGCCAGCAGCGGGCGGGTTGAATACAATGAGCAGTTCTTC

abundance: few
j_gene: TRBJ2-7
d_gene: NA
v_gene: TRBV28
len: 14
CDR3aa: CASRGRTENYEQYF
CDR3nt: TGTGCCAGCAGAGGGAGGACCGAAAACTACGAGCAGTACTTC

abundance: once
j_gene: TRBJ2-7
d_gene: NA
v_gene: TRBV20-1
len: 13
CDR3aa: CSANLGSFGEQYF
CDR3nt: TGCAGTGCTAATTTGGGATCGTTCGGCGAGCAGTACTTC

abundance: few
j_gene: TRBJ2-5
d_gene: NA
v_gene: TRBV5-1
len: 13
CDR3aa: CASSLAPRETQYF
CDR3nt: TGCGCCAGCAGCTTGGCCCCCCGGGAGACCCAGTACTTC

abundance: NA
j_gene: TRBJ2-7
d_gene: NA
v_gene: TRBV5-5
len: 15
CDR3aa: CASSLGTSRIYEQYF
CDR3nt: TGTGCCAGCAGCTTAGGGACTTCCAGGATTTACGAGCAGTACTTC

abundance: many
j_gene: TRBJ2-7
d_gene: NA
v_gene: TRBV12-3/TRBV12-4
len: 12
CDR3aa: CASASGRYEQYF
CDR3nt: TGTGCCAGCGCGTCGGGTAGATACGAGCAGTACTTC

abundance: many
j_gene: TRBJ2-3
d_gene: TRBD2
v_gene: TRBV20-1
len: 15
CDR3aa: CSATLAGGSTDTQYF
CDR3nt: TGCAGTGCTACCCTAGCGGGAGGGTCCACAGATACGCAGTATTTT

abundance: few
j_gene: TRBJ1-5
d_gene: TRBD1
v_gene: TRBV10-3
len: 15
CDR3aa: CAISPGTGVPQPQHF
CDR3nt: TGTGCCATCAGCCCCGGGACAGGGGTTCCCCAGCCCCAGCATTTT

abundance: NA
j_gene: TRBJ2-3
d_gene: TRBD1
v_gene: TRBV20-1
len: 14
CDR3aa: CSAQPGQGTDTQYF
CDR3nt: TGCAGTGCCCAACCGGGACAGGGGACAGATACGCAGTATTTT

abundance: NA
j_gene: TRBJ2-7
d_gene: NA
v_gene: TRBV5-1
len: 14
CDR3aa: CASSLGWDSYEQYF
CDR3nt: TGCGCCAGCAGCTTGGGGTGGGACTCCTACGAGCAGTACTTC

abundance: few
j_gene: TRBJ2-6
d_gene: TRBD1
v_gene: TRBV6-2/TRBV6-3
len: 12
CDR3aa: CASKDRGHVLTF
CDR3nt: TGTGCCAGCAAGGACAGGGGCCACGTCCTGACTTTC

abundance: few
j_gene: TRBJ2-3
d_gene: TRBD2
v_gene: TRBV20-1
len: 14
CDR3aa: CSARPLAGEDTQYF
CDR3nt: TGCAGTGCTAGGCCACTAGCGGGGGAAGATACGCAGTATTTT

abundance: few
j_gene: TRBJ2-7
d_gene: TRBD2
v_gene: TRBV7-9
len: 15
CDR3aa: CASSQSPGLASEQYF
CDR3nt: TGTGCCAGCAGCCAATCACCGGGACTAGCTAGCGAGCAGTACTTC

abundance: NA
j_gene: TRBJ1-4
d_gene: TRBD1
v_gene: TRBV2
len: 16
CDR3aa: CASSQTRTGAREKLFF
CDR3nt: TGTGCCAGCAGTCAAACCCGGACAGGGGCCAGAGAAAAACTGTTTTTT

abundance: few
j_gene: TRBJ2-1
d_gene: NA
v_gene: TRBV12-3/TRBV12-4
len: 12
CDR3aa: CASSRTRGEQFF
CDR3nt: TGTGCCAGCAGCCGAACTAGGGGTGAGCAGTTCTTC

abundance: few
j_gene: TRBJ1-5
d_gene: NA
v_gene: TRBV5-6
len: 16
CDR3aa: CASSLRGGGSGQPQHF
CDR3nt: TGTGCCAGCAGCTTGAGGGGCGGGGGGTCTGGTCAGCCCCAGCATTTT

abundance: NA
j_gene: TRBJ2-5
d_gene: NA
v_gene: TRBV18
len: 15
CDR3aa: CASSPFRDTQETQYF
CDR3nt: TGTGCCAGCTCACCGTTCCGGGACACTCAAGAGACCCAGTACTTC

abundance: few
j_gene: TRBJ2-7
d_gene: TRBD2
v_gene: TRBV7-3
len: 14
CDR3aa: CASSSTSDSYEQYF
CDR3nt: TGTGCCAGCAGCTCGACTAGCGACTCCTACGAGCAGTACTTC

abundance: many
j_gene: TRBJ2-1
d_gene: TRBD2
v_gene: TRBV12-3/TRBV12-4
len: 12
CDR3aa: CASSFTSGREFF
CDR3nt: TGTGCCAGCAGTTTTACTAGCGGGAGGGAATTCTTC

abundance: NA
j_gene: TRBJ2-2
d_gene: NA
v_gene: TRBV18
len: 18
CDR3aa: CASSHAALMGPYTGELFF
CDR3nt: TGTGCCAGCTCACACGCCGCCCTCATGGGCCCCTACACCGGGGAGCTGTTTTTT

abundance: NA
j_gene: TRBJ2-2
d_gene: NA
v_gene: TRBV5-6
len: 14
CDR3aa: CASSPPRVVGELFF
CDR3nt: TGTGCCAGCAGCCCCCCTAGGGTTGTCGGGGAGCTGTTTTTT

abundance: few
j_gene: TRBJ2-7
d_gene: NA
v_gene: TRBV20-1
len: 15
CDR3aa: CSATGPRGSPGEQYF
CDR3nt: TGCAGTGCTACGGGTCCAAGGGGGTCCCCTGGGGAGCAGTACTTC

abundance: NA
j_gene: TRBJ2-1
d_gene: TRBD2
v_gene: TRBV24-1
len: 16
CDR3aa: CATSDPTSGRSDEQFF
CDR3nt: TGTGCCACCAGTGATCCGACTAGCGGGAGATCCGATGAGCAGTTCTTC

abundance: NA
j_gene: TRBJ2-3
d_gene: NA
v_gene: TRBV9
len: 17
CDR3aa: CASSVEYPVYPTDTQYF
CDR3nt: TGTGCCAGCAGCGTAGAGTATCCAGTCTACCCCACAGATACGCAGTATTTT

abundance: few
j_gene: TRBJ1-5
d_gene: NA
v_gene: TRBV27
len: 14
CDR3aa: CASSFQGSDQPQHF
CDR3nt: TGTGCCAGCAGTTTTCAAGGGTCCGATCAGCCCCAGCATTTT

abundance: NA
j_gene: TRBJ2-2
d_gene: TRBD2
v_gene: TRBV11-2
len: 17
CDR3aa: CASSGLAGVLSSGELFF
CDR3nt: TGTGCCAGCAGCGGACTAGCGGGAGTTTTAAGTTCCGGGGAGCTGTTTTTT

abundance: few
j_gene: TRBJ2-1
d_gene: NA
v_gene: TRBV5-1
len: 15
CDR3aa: CASSPTLARGFVQFF
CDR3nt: TGCGCCAGCAGCCCAACACTAGCCCGCGGTTTCGTGCAGTTCTTC

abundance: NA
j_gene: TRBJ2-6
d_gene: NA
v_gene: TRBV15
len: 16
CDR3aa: CATSGDSGVRANVLTF
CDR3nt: TGTGCCACCAGCGGGGACTCAGGGGTCAGAGCCAACGTCCTGACTTTC

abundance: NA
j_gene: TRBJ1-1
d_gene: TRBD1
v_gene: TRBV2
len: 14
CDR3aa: CASSKRDRVTEAFF
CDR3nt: TGTGCCAGCAGTAAACGGGACAGGGTCACTGAAGCTTTCTTT

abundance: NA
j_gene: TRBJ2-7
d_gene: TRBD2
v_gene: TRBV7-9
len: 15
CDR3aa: CASRVGAGGVYEQYF
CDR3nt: TGTGCCAGCAGAGTTGGGGCGGGAGGGGTCTACGAGCAGTACTTC

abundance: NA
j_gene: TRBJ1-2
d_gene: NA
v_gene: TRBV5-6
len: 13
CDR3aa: CASRSVASYGYTF
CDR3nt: TGTGCCAGCAGGTCGGTCGCAAGTTATGGCTACACCTTC

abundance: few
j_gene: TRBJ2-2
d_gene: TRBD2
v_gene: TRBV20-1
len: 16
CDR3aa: CSAPTSGREGAGELFF
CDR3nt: TGCAGTGCCCCGACTAGCGGGAGGGAAGGCGCCGGGGAGCTGTTTTTT

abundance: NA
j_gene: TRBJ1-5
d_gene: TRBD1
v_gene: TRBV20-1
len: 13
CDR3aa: CSAHRGLNQPQHF
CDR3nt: TGCAGTGCCCACAGGGGCCTCAATCAGCCCCAGCATTTT

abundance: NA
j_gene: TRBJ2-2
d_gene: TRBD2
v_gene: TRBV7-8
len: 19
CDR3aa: CASTQNLASGRARTGELFF
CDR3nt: TGTGCCAGCACCCAGAACCTGGCTAGCGGGAGGGCCAGGACCGGGGAGCTGTTTTTT

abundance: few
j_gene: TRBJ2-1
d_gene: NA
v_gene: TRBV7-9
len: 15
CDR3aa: CASGRRGASYNEQFF
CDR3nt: TGTGCCAGCGGTCGAAGGGGGGCCTCCTACAATGAGCAGTTCTTC

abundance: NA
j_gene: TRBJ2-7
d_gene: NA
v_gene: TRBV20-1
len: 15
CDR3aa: CSARELAPAGNEQYF
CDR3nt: TGCAGTGCTAGAGAATTGGCGCCAGCTGGCAACGAGCAGTACTTC

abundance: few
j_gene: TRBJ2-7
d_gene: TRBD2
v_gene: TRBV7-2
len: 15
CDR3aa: CASSLVAGDSYEQYF
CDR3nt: TGTGCCAGCAGCTTAGTTGCGGGGGACTCCTACGAGCAGTACTTC

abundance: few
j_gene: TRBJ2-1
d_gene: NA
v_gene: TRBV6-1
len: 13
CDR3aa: CASRGTWRDEQFF
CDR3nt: TGTGCCAGCAGAGGGACCTGGCGGGATGAGCAGTTCTTC

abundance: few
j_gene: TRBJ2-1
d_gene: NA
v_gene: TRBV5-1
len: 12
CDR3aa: CASSLVLDEQFF
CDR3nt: TGCGCCAGCAGCTTGGTCTTGGATGAGCAGTTCTTC

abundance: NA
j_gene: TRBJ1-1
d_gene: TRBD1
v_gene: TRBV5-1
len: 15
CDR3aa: CASSKGDRLNTEAFF
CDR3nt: TGCGCCAGCAGCAAAGGGGACAGGCTGAACACTGAAGCTTTCTTT